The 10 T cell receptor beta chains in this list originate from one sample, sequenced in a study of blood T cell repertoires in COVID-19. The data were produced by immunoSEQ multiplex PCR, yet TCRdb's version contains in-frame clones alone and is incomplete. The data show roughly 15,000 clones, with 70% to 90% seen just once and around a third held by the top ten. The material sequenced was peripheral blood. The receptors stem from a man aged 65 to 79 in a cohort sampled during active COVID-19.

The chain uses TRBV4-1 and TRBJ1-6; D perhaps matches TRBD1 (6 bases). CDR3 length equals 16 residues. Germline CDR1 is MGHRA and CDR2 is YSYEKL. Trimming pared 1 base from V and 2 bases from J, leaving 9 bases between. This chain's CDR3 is CASSQGQEAYNSPLHF. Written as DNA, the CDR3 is TGCGCCAGCAGCCAAGGACAGGAAGCCTATAATTCACCCCTCCACTTT.

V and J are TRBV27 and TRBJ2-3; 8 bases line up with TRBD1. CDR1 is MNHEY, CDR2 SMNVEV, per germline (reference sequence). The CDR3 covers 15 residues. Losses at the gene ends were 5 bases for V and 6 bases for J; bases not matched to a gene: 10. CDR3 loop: CASSTRRGPMDTQYF. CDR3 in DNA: TGTGCCAGCAGTACCCGCAGGGGGCCAATGGATACGCAGTATTTT.

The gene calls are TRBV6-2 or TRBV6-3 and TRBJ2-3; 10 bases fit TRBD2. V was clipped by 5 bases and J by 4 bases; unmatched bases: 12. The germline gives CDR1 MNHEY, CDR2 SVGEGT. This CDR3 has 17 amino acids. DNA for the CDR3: TGTGCCAGCAGTCCCATCAGACTAGCGGGTACCCCAGATACGCAGTATTTT. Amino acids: CASSPIRLAGTPDTQYF.

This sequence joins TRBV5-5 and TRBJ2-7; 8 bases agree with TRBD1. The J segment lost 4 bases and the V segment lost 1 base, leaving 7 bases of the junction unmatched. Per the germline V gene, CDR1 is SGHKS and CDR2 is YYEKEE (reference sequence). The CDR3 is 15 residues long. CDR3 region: CASSLSVRGPYEQYF. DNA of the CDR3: TGTGCCAGCAGCTTGAGTGTCAGGGGGCCTTACGAGCAGTACTTC.

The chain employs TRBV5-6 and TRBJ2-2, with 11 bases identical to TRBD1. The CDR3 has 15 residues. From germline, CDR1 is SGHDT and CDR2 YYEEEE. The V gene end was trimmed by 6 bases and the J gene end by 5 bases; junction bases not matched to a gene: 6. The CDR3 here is CASTIGQGATGELFF. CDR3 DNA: TGTGCCAGCACTATTGGACAGGGGGCGACCGGGGAGCTGTTTTTT.

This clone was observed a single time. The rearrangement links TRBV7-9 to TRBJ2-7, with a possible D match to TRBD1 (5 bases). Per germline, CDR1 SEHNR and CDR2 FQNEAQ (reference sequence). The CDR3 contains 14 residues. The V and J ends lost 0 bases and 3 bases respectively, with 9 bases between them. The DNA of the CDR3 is TGTGCCAGCAGCTTAGCGGGCCAGGGCTACGAGCAGTACTTC. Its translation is CASSLAGQGYEQYF.

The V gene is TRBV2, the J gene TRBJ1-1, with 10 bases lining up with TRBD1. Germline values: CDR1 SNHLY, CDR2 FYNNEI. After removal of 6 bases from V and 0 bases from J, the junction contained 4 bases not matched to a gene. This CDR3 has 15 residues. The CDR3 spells CASSDRGRVNTEAFF. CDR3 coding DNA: TGTGCCAGCAGCGACAGGGGGCGGGTGAACACTGAAGCTTTCTTT.

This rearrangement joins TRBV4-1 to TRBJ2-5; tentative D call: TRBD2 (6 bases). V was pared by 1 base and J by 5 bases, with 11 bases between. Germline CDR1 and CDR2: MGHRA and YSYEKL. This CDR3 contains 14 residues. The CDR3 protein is CASSQVLARETQYF. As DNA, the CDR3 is TGCGCCAGCAGCCAAGTACTAGCCCGGGAGACCCAGTACTTC.

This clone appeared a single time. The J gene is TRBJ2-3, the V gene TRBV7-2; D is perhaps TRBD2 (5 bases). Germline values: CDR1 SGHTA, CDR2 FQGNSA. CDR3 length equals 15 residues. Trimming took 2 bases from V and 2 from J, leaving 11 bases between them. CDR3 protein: CASSLMSGVTDTQYF. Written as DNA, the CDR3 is TGTGCCAGCAGCTTAATGAGCGGAGTCACAGATACGCAGTATTTT.

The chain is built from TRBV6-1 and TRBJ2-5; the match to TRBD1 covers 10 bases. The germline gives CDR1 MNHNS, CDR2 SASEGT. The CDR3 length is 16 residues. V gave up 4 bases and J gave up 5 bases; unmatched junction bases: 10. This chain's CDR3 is CASSAARDRGLETQYF. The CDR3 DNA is TGTGCCAGCAGTGCCGCCCGGGACAGGGGTTTGGAGACCCAGTACTTC.